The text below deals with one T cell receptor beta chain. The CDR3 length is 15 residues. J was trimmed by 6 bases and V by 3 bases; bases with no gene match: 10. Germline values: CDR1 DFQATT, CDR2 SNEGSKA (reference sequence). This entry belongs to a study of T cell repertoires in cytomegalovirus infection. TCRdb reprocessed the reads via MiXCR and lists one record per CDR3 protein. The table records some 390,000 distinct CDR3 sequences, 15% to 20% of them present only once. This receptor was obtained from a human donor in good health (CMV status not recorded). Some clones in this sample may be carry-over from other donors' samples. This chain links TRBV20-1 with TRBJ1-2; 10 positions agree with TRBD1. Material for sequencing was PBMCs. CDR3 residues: CSASQPGQGTDGYTF. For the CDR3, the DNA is TGCAGTGCTAGCCAGCCGGGACAGGGGACAGATGGCTACACCTTC.